This paragraph reports one TCR beta chain. What it recognizes is unknown. This sample also contains other DNA sequences that code for the same CDR3. CDR3 length equals 15 residues. The V segment lost 0 bases and the J segment 6 bases; nucleotides outside the gene matches: 5. The V gene's germline CDR1 is SGHDT and CDR2 YYEEEE. In the original processing: ImmunoSEQ output held junction-only sequences without quality scores, so filtering differed. Some clones are missing from TCRdb's copy, which holds only in-frame ones; the method was immunoSEQ multiplex PCR. The DNA gave D and trimming, while V, J and clone size come from that table. The profile shows over 75,000 clones, 60% to 70% of them singletons. This entry belongs to a study of shared clonotypes between healthy human individuals. General observations from the study: Larger estimated richness was generally recorded for naive subsets relative to memory subsets. Non-shared clonotypes had lower generation probabilities than clonotypes shared by all four sorted-subset donors. Only blood underwent sampling, and tissue repertoires likely differ.

The chain couples TRBV5-6 to TRBJ2-1; 8 bases match TRBD2. The TCR originated in a man in his thirties or forties in good health. Sequencing input: memory CD8+ T cells sorted from blood. Described subset: CD45RO+ cells pooled with CCR7-negative TemRA cells. CDR3 coding DNA: TGTGCCAGCAGCTTGGTTGCGGGAGGTCGCAATGAGCAGTTCTTC. Translating gives CASSLVAGGRNEQFF.